This TCR beta chain is from a study of blood T cell repertoires in COVID-19. Looking at the study overall: Spain, Italy and the United States supplied samples that represented acute and convalescent COVID-19. T cells, B-cell-depleted T cells, or PBMCs provided the cDNA or gDNA that served as material.

The CDR3 covers 16 residues. V lost 2 bases, J lost 0 bases, and 6 bases stayed unmatched. Germline V gives CDR1 SGHDT, CDR2 YYEEEE. Original processing methods: Cell counts per sample came from amplifying reference gene primers. Here immunoSEQ multiplex PCR was the method, and the copy in TCRdb shows in-frame clones only, minus some. V, J and clone size reflect that table, while D and trimming were determined from the DNA. The sample has some 290,000 clones; around 81% are singletons. J is TRBJ1-2 and V is TRBV5-6; 8 nucleotides line up with TRBD1. The specimen was peripheral blood. This clonotype originated in a woman in her fifties or sixties with active or convalescent COVID-19. The CDR3 sequence is CASSFRDRSPNYGYTF. DNA of the CDR3: TGTGCCAGCAGCTTCCGGGACAGGTCCCCTAACTATGGCTACACCTTC.